The subject of this entry is one T cell receptor beta chain. The data belong to a study of blood T cell repertoires in COVID-19. Study overall: Sample material is recorded as cDNA or gDNA derived from T cells, B-cell-depleted T cells, or PBMCs.

CDR3 length equals 17 residues. The germline CDR1 and CDR2 sequences are LGHDT and YNNKEL (reference sequence). The trim removed 1 base at V and 1 base at J, leaving 7 bases unmatched. Some clones are missing from TCRdb's copy, which holds only in-frame ones; the method was immunoSEQ multiplex PCR. The sample lists about 210,000 clones, roughly nine tenths seen once, with under 1.5% in the top ten. The chain employs TRBV3-1 (or the pseudogene TRBV3-2) and TRBJ1-5, with TRBD1 matching 7 bases. Sequenced: peripheral blood. The clonotype was recovered from a man in his thirties or forties with acute or convalescent COVID-19. The CDR3 coding sequence is TGTGCCAGCAGCCAAGGGTATAGGGGGCACAGCAATCAGCCCCAGCATTTT. It yields the protein CASSQGYRGHSNQPQHF.